This T cell receptor (beta chain) emerged from a study of T cells after posttransplantation cyclophosphamide (dated by TCRdb to the mid-2010s). Regarding the complete study: Using TRB sequencing, the study followed how the T cell repertoire rebuilt after myeloablative bone marrow transplantation with posttransplantation cyclophosphamide given as GVHD prophylaxis. TRB sequencing was also done on up to roughly 3 additional blood samples from 2 to 5.2 years after transplant in 3 patients, and on pretransplant blood from several patients. Blood from all 35 or so PTCy patients with 1-year posttransplant specimens was subjected to TRB sequencing. Because TRA and TRB clonality were tightly correlated in 9 or 10 samples, subsequent TCR analyses were focused on TRB only. Public TRB sequences were searched against a database of over 3,000 sequences associated with responses to pathogens, tumor antigens, self-antigens and alloantigens. Samples from 30 to 40 PTCy-treated patients and 15 to 20 related bone marrow donors of those patients were subjected to antigen receptor sequencing.

Genomic DNA was the input for TRB sequencing, which was run either with the immunoSEQ assay at survey resolution or with the hsTCRB kit. The source study handled its data this way. The immunoSEQ software handled the initial read processing, while the LymphoSeq R package was used for the repertoire analyses. Clonality was computed as 1 minus normalized Shannon entropy, and a Gini coefficient was also calculated for each TRB dataset. To infer phenotypes in unsorted samples, TRB sequences from sorted subsets of the recipient or donor were mapped onto the unsorted samples of the same recipient. The source is immuneACCESS, and TCRdb retained only in-frame sequences with V and J called. Part of the clones is not carried over; for the studies checked, unresolved V genes explain less than half of this, and the remainder is unexplained. V, J and clone size reflect that table, while D and trimming were determined from the DNA. Recorded for this sample are fewer than 2,000 clones; around four fifths of them occurred a single time. The ten largest clones add up to about 10% of the sample.

What the authors observed across the whole study: Donor-recipient similarity was low at 1-2 months but increased during the first year, and donor CD8+ memory clones often dominated later blood repertoires. Across over 40 patients, TRB clonality was highly associated with recipient CMV seropositivity and CMV reactivation, and PTCy diversity was similar to diversity in CNI/methotrexate controls. The TRB repertoires of T cells infiltrating skin or GI tract showed only limited overlap with the TRB repertoires of T cells in blood.

Peripheral blood and bone marrow mononuclear cells were isolated by Ficoll-Hypaque density centrifugation and were cryopreserved. CD4+ and CD8+ T cells, including naive and memory subsets, were sorted by FACS using a FACSAria II. The CDR3 measures 14 amino acids from cysteine to phenylalanine. CDR3 DNA is the only sequence kept; it has 42 bases, read in frame from the first base. CDR1 and CDR2 (MNHNS, SASEGT) derive from the germline V gene. The germline V end is reduced by 5 bases and the J end by 4 bases; junction bases left unmatched: 4. Worth noting for this clone: This receptor's antigen is unknown. Per-base qualities were not stored, and no clone one base away is much larger.

Here the chain combines TRBV6-1 and TRBJ1-2; 10 junctional bases match TRBD1. Sample: CD8+ T cells sorted from bone marrow. The receptor comes from a woman aged 45 to 65 in good health and a related stem cell transplant donor. The nucleotide sequence is given as TGTGCCAGCAGTTCGGGACAGGGGATCTATGGCTACACCTTC. It is translated as CASSSGQGIYGYTF.